The entry below gives a single TCR beta chain sequence along with its context. Its antigen remains unidentified. A commercial ELISA kit detecting HCMV-specific IgG in serum was used to determine HCMV serostatus. Peripheral blood mononuclear cells were isolated from blood by Ficoll density gradient centrifugation. This sample stems from a study of T cells expressing NK-cell markers (dated by TCRdb to 2020 to 2022). Regarding the study in general: TCR beta-chain repertoires were profiled in sorted CD3+CD56+NKG2C+, CD3+CD56+NKG2C- and CD3+CD56-NKG2C+ T-cell subsets from about 8 donors. Of the eight sequenced donors, seven were found to be HCMV-seropositive and one was found to be HCMV-seronegative. The libraries were sequenced on Illumina HiSeq 2000/2500, MiSeq or NextSeq, producing 2 x 150 bp reads. Randomly selected healthy volunteers, three men and five women, were used as the eight sequenced donors. On the study overall, not on this receptor specifically: Whether the expanded NKG2C-expressing T cell clones were specific for HCMV antigens remained unclear. Those dominant clonotypes were again the most abundant among CD3+CD56-NKG2C+ cells in a handful of donors, at roughly 25-60.1%. For roughly six donors, the dominant CD3+CD56+NKG2C+ clonotypes were among the top 10 CD8+ clonotypes and accounted for about 1.0-7.5% of CD8+ T cells.

The sequencing machine was an Illumina HiSeq 2000. 5'RACE template switching, by which a universal primer site and unique molecular identifiers were added, was used to make TCR beta cDNA libraries. Priming for cDNA synthesis came from the TCR beta constant segment, and two successive PCR amplification steps followed. In the source study's methods: MIGEC was used to demultiplex reads and group reads by UMI, and MiTCR was used to assemble and quantify clonotypes. To remove erroneous sequences, TCR cDNA sequences were retained only when supported by two or more reads. The tcR package was used for downstream repertoire analysis, and clonotypes were matched across fractions by CDR3 nucleotide sequence plus V segment. Antigen specificity was annotated against VDJdb with VDJmatch, allowing one amino acid substitution in CDR3. After TCRdb reprocessed the reads, each CDR3 protein sequence was kept as one row, without DNA. These V and J calls are TCRdb output, not the study's own analysis. For this sample, the table gives a few hundred thousand distinct CDR3 sequences. Jointly, the top ten make up 4% to 6.5% of the sample.

For CDR1 and CDR2, the germline V gene lists MNHNS and SASEGT. Including cysteine and phenylalanine, the CDR3 has 17 amino acids. The coding DNA is unavailable. Recombination connected TRBV6-1 to TRBJ2-7; as DNA is missing, the TRBD1 call by TCRdb cannot be tested. Sequenced input: blood T cells: a sorted CD56 or NKG2C T cell subset, CD4+ or CD8+ T cells, or bulk PBMC T cells (not recorded which). This receptor was obtained from a man aged 18 to 69 in good health. The CDR3 region has the sequence CASSEVKSSGQAYEQYF.